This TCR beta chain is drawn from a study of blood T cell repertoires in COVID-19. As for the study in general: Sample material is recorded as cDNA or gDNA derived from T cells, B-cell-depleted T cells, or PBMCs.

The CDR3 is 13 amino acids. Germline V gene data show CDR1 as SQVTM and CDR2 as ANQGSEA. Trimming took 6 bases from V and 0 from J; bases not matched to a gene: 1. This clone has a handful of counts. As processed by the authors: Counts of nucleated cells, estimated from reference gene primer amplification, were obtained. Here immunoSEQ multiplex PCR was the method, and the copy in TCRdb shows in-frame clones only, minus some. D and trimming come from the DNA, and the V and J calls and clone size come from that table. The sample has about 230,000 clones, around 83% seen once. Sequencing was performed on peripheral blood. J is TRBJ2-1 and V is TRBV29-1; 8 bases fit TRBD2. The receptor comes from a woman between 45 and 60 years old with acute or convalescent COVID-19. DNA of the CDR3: TGCAGCGTAGCGGGAGTCTCCTACAATGAGCAGTTCTTC. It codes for CSVAGVSYNEQFF.